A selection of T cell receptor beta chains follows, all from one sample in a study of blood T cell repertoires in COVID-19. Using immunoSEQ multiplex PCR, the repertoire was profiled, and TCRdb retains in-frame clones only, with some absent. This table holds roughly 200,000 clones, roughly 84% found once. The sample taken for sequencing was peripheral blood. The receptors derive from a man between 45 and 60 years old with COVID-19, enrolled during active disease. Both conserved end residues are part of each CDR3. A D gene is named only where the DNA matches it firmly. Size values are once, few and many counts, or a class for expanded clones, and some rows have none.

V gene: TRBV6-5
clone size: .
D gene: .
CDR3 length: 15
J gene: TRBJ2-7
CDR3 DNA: TGTGCCAGCAGGTTAACAAGAGACAGTCTCGACGAGCAGTACTTC
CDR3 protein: CASRLTRDSLDEQYF

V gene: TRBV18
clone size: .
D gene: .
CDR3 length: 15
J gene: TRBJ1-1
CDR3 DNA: TGTGCCAGCTCACCCCCGGGGGGGACCAACACTGAAGCTTTCTTT
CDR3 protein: CASSPPGGTNTEAFF

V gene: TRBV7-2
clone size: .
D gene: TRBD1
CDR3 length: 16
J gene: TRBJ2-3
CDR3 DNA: TGTGCCAGCAGCCGGGACAGGTCTTCTCCCACAGATACGCAGTATTTT
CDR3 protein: CASSRDRSSPTDTQYF

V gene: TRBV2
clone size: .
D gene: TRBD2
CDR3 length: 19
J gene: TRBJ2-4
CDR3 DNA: TGTGCCAGCAGTGATCGGGCCCGCGGCGGGAGTGGAGCCAAAAACATTCAGTACTTC
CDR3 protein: CASSDRARGGSGAKNIQYF

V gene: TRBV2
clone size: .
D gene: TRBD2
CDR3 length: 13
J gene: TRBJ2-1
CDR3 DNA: TGTGCCAGCAGTGAGACTAGCGACAATGAGCAGTTCTTC
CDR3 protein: CASSETSDNEQFF

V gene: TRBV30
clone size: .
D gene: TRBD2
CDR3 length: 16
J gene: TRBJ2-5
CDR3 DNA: TGTGCCTGGAGTGTCCTAGCGGGAGGGCGGGGGGAGACCCAGTACTTC
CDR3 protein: CAWSVLAGGRGETQYF

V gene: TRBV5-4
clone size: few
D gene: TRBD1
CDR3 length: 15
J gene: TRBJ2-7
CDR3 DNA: TGTGCCAGCAGCTTATCTTGGGACAGCCCCTACGAGCAGTACTTC
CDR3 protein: CASSLSWDSPYEQYF

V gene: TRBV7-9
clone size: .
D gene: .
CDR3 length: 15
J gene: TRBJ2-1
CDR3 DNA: TGTGCCAGCACCACGGCCAGGGAACCCTACAATGAGCAGTTCTTC
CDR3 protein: CASTTAREPYNEQFF

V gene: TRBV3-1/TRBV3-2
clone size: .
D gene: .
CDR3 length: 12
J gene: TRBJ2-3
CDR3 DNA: TGTGCCAGCAGCCCTAGGGGGGATACGCAGTATTTT
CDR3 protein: CASSPRGDTQYF

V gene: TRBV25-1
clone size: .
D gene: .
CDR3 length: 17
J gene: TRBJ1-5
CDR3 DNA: TGTGCCAGCAGTGAACATGGGGGGGCAGGAGGCAATCAGCCCCAGCATTTT
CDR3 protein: CASSEHGGAGGNQPQHF

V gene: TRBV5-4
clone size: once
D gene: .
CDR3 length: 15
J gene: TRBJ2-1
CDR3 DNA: TGTGCCAGCAGCTTGGGTAGTCGCTCCTACAATGAGCAGTTCTTC
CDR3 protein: CASSLGSRSYNEQFF

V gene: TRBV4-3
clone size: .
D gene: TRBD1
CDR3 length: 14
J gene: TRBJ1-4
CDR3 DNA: TGCGCCAGCAGCCAGGGACAGGGCGGTGAAAAACTGTTTTTT
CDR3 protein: CASSQGQGGEKLFF

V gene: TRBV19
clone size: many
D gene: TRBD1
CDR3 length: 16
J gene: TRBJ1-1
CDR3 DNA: TGTGCCAGTAGTTCCCAGAGACAGGGGAGAAGCACTGAAGCTTTCTTT
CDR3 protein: CASSSQRQGRSTEAFF

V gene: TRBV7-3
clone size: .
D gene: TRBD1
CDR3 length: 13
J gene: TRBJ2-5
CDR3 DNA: TGTGCCAGCAGCCCGGACAGGGGTGAGACCCAGTACTTC
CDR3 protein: CASSPDRGETQYF

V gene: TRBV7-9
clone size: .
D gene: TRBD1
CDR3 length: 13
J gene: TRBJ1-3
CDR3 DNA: TGTGCCAGCGGGACAGGCTCTGGAAACACCATATATTTT
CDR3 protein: CASGTGSGNTIYF

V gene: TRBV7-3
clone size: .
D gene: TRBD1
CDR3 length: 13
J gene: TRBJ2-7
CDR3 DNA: TGTGCCAGCAGCTTAGCCCGGACAGGCGAGCAGTACTTC
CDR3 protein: CASSLARTGEQYF

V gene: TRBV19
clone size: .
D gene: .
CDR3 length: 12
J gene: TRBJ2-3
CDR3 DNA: TGTGCCAGTAGTATGAGGGCAGATACGCAGTATTTT
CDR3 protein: CASSMRADTQYF

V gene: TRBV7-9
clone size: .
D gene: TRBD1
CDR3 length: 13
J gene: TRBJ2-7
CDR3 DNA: TGTGCCAGCAGGGCCCGGGACAGGTACGAGCAGTACTTC
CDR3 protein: CASRARDRYEQYF

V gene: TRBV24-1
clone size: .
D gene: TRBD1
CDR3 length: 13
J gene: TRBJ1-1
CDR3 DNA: TGTGCCACCAGTGACTCCTCAGGGGGGCAAGCTTTCTTT
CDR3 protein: CATSDSSGGQAFF

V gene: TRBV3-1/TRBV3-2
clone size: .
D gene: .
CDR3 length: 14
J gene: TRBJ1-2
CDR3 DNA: TGTGCCAGCAGCCAAGGGTTGGCAGGCTATGGCTACACCTTC
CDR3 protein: CASSQGLAGYGYTF

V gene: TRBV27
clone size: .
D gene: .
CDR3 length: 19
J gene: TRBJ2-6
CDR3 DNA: TGTGCCAGCAGCCCGTTTGGACAGCAGGATTCTTCTGGGGCCAACGTCCTGACTTTC
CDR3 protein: CASSPFGQQDSSGANVLTF

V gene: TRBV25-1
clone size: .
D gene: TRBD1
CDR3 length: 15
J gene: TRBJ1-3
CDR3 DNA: TGTGCCAGCAGCCTGACAGGGGTCCTCGGAAACACCATATATTTT
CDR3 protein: CASSLTGVLGNTIYF

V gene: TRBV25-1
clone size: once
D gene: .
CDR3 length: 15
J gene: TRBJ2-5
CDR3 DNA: TGTGCCAGCAGTGAATATGGGGCATCGGCAGAGACCCAGTACTTC
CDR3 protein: CASSEYGASAETQYF

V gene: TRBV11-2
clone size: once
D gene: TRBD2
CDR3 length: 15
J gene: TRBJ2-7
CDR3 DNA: TGTGCCAGCAGCTTATTAGGGCGGGAGCCCTACGAGCAGTACTTC
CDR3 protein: CASSLLGREPYEQYF

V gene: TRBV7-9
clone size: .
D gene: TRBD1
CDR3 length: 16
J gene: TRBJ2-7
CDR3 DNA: TGTGCCAGCAGCCCCTCGTTGACAGGGGGATCCTACGAGCAGTACTTC
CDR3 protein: CASSPSLTGGSYEQYF

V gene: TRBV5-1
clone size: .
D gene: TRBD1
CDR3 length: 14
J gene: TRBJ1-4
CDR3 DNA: TGCGCCAGCAGCTTGGAGGCAGGGGGGAGAAAACTGTTTTTT
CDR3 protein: CASSLEAGGRKLFF

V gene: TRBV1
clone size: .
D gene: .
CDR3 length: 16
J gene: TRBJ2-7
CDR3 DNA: TGCACCAGCAGCCAAGATTATACAGGGGGCTCCTACGAGCAGTACTTC
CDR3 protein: CTSSQDYTGGSYEQYF

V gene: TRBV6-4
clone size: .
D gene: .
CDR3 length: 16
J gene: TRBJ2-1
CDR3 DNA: TGTGCCAGCAGTGGGGGTGCGGGTTCGCTCTACAATGAGCAGTTCTTC
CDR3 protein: CASSGGAGSLYNEQFF

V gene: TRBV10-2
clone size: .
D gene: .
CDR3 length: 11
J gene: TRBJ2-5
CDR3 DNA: TGCGCCAGCAGTGACAAAGAGACCCAGTACTTC
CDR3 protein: CASSDKETQYF

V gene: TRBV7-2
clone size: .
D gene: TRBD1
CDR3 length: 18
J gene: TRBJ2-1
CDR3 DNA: TGTGCCAGCAGCTTAGTGGCCGGGACAGCAATCAGCTACAATGAGCAGTTCTTC
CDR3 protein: CASSLVAGTAISYNEQFF